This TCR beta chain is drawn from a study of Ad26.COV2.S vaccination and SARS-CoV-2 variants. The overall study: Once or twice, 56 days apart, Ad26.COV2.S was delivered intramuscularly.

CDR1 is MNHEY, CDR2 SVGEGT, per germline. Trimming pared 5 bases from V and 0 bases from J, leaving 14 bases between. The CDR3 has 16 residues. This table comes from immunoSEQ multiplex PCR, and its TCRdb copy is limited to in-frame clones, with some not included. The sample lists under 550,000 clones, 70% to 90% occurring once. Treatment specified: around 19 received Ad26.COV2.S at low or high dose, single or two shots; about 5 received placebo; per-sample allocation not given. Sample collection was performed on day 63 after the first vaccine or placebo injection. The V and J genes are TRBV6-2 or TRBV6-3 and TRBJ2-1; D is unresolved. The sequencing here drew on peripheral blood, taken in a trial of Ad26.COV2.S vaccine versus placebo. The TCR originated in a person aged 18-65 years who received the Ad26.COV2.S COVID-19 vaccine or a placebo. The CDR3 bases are TGTGCCAGCAGTACCCCGGTGACCGTCTCCTACAATGAGCAGTTCTTC. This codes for CASSTPVTVSYNEQFF.